This TCR beta chain was captured in a study of blood T cell repertoires in COVID-19. In the study overall: In each case, the material was cDNA or gDNA derived from T cells, B-cell-depleted T cells, or PBMCs.

This clone has more than one count but fewer than ten. Some clones are missing from TCRdb's copy, which holds only in-frame ones; the method was immunoSEQ multiplex PCR. The repertoire has 200,000 or so clones, about 88% of them found once; the top ten carry roughly 2.5%. Sequencing was carried out using peripheral blood. This TCR came from a woman aged 60-70 years with acute or convalescent COVID-19.

The CDR3 loop reads CASRGREAYGYTF. The DNA for the CDR3 is TGTGCCAGCAGAGGCAGGGAGGCCTATGGCTACACCTTC. The genes are TRBV28 and TRBJ1-2; D might be TRBD1 (5 bases). Trimming left V 6 bases short and J 4 bases short, with 12 bases between. The germline V gene has CDR1 MDHEN and CDR2 SYDVKM. The CDR3 has 13 residues.